A selection of T cell receptor beta chains follows, all from one sample in a study of early T cells in non-severe SARS-CoV-2 infection. TCRdb itself ran the 5' RACE reads through MiXCR, one entry per CDR3 protein. Here the sample spans approximately 45,000 distinct CDR3 sequences, 5.5% to 6.5% being singletons. Material: whole blood. These receptors were collected from an adult who was a healthcare worker with PCR-confirmed SARS-CoV-2 infection or an uninfected control (not recorded which). Both conserved end residues are part of each CDR3. The D gene is left open where the match is weak. Clone size is not always given. Where it is, it says once, few, many or a class for expanded clones.

D,V,size,length,J,DNA,CDR3
TRBD2,TRBV10-3,.,15,TRBJ2-7,TGTGCCATCAGTGAGACTAGCGGGGGTAGATACGAGCAGTACTTC,CAISETSGGRYEQYF
.,TRBV30,few,15,TRBJ2-3,TGTGCCTGGAGTGTACGGAGAGGGCCTGGAGGCACGCAGTATTTT,CAWSVRRGPGGTQYF
.,TRBV11-1,.,14,TRBJ2-5,TGTGCCAGCAGTAACCGTCGGGGAGAAGAGACCCAGTACTTC,CASSNRRGEETQYF
.,TRBV7-8,few,14,TRBJ1-5,TGTGCCAGCAGCGTAGAGGGGGTGCGGCAGCCCCAGCATTTT,CASSVEGVRQPQHF
.,TRBV3-2,.,15,TRBJ2-1,TGTGCCAGCAGCCCGGGACTAGCACCAGACAATGAGCAGTTCTTC,CASSPGLAPDNEQFF
.,TRBV24-1,.,15,TRBJ2-5,TGTGCCACCAGTGACACTAAGAACTGGGCAGAGACCCAGTACTTC,CATSDTKNWAETQYF
TRBD1,TRBV10-3,.,12,TRBJ2-7,TGTGCGGCCGGGACAGGGGTCTACGAGCAGTACTTC,CAAGTGVYEQYF
.,TRBV4-1,many,17,TRBJ1-5,TGCGCCAGCAGCCAAGATTGGCAGGGAAGGGCCGGTCAGCCCCAGCATTTT,CASSQDWQGRAGQPQHF
.,TRBV5-6,many,15,TRBJ2-5,TGTGCCAGCAGCTTGGCTAGGAGTTGGCAAGAGACCCAGTACTTC,CASSLARSWQETQYF
.,TRBV7-2,.,14,TRBJ2-3,TGTGCCAGCAGAAAAGGCCTAGCGACAGATACGCAGTATTTT,CASRKGLATDTQYF
.,TRBV11-2,.,12,TRBJ2-1,TGTGCCAGCACCCTCGGAGGGAATGAGCAGTTCTTC,CASTLGGNEQFF
.,TRBV5-1,few,15,TRBJ2-3,TGCGCCACCTCATGGGAAGGGGGGCCCGATGATACGCAGTATTTT,CATSWEGGPDDTQYF
.,TRBV5-5,medium-sized,14,TRBJ1-1,TGTGCCAGCAGCTTCGACGGACTCTACACTGAAGCTTTCTTT,CASSFDGLYTEAFF
TRBD2,TRBV20-1,many,17,TRBJ2-5,TGCAGTGCTAGAGGGGAAACTAGCGGGGGGCTCCAAGAGACCCAGTACTTC,CSARGETSGGLQETQYF
TRBD1,TRBV5-1,.,15,TRBJ1-1,TGCGCCAGCAGCTTTACGACAGGGAAGAACACTGAAGCTTTCTTT,CASSFTTGKNTEAFF
.,TRBV11-2,.,18,TRBJ2-5,TGTGCCAGCAGCTTAGGCGCGGGTCCCGGGACAGAGGAGGGGACCCAGTACTTC,CASSLGAGPGTEEGTQYF
TRBD1,TRBV7-6,few,15,TRBJ1-1,TGTGCCAGCAGCAACGGGCAGGGGGCCCTCCCTGAAGCTTTCTTT,CASSNGQGALPEAFF
TRBD2,TRBV7-2,.,14,TRBJ2-7,TGTGCCAGCAGCTTTAGCGGGGGGTACTACGAGCAGTACTTC,CASSFSGGYYEQYF
.,TRBV6-1,many,14,TRBJ1-2,TGTGCCAGCAGTGATTTTCCAAAGACCAATGGCTACACCTTC,CASSDFPKTNGYTF
.,TRBV27,many,13,TRBJ2-5,TGTGCCAGCAGCCTGGGGGTTAGAGAGACCCAGTACTTC,CASSLGVRETQYF
TRBD1,TRBV2,many,14,TRBJ1-2,TGTGCCAGCAGTGGCTATGGACAGGGCTCTGGCTACACCTTC,CASSGYGQGSGYTF
.,TRBV7-8,many,12,TRBJ1-3,TGTGCCAGCAGCCAACAGGAAAACACCATATATTTT,CASSQQENTIYF
.,TRBV4-2,many,14,TRBJ1-2,TGTGCCAGCAGCCAAGATGACGGACTTGGTGGCTACACCTTC,CASSQDDGLGGYTF
.,TRBV5-1,.,13,TRBJ1-1,TGCGCCAGCAGAATGACAGAGAACACTGAAGCTTTCTTT,CASRMTENTEAFF
.,TRBV5-1,.,12,TRBJ2-7,TGCGCCAGCAGCACAGGGCGCGACGAGCAGTACTTC,CASSTGRDEQYF
TRBD2,TRBV11-2,many,16,TRBJ2-1,TGTGCCAGCAGCTTAGGGACGGGGGGCTCCTACAATGAGCAGTTCTTC,CASSLGTGGSYNEQFF
TRBD1,TRBV20-1,.,14,TRBJ2-7,TGCAGTGCCCCGACAGGGAATTCGAACTACGAGCAGTACTTC,CSAPTGNSNYEQYF
.,TRBV28,few,13,TRBJ2-7,TGTGCCAGCAGTTTACCAGGAAACTACGAGCAGTACTTC,CASSLPGNYEQYF
.,TRBV20-1,few,14,TRBJ2-2,TGCAGTGCTCCAAAAGGCCCAGCAACCGGGGAGCTGTTTTTT,CSAPKGPATGELFF
.,TRBV11-2,many,11,TRBJ1-1,TGTGCCAGCAGCTTCCCCGGTGAAGCTTTCTTT,CASSFPGEAFF
TRBD1,TRBV20-1,many,15,TRBJ1-4,TGCAGTGCTAGAGCTAGGACAGGGAAGGTAGAAAAACTGTTTTTT,CSARARTGKVEKLFF
.,TRBV4-1,many,22,TRBJ2-2,TGCGCCAGCAGCCAACTTACTCTGACAGTGACTAAATTAACAACGAACACCGGGGAGCTGTTTTTT,CASSQLTLTVTKLTTNTGELFF
TRBD2,TRBV11-2,many,17,TRBJ2-6,TGTGCCAGCAGCTTAACAGGCGGGAGCTCTGGGGCCAACGTCCTGACTTTC,CASSLTGGSSGANVLTF
.,TRBV4-1,many,15,TRBJ1-2,TGCGCCAGCAGCCAACACGACCCTCCTAACTATGGCTACACCTTC,CASSQHDPPNYGYTF
TRBD1,TRBV30,.,15,TRBJ2-2,TGTGCCTGGAGAGCCGGGACAGTAGACACCGGGGAGCTGTTTTTT,CAWRAGTVDTGELFF
.,TRBV5-1,.,14,TRBJ2-7,TGCGCCAGCAGCTTAATGACAAACTCCTACGAGCAGTACTTC,CASSLMTNSYEQYF
.,TRBV7-2,many,14,TRBJ1-6,TGTGCCAGCCGCACCGGGACTACAAATTCACCCCTCCACTTT,CASRTGTTNSPLHF
.,TRBV7-2,many,15,TRBJ2-1,TGTGCCAGCAGCTTAAGGGGTCGGTCCTACAATGAGCAGTTCTTC,CASSLRGRSYNEQFF
TRBD1,TRBV19,many,14,TRBJ1-5,TGTGCCAGTAGTCTAGGGACAGGAACACAGCCCCAGCATTTT,CASSLGTGTQPQHF
.,TRBV28,many,15,TRBJ2-3,TGTGCCAGCAACTTACAAGGGGCAAGCACAGATACGCAGTATTTT,CASNLQGASTDTQYF
.,TRBV12-2,many,16,TRBJ2-5,TGTGCAAGTCACCAAAAAGGAGACAGCTGGCCAGAGACCCAGTACTTC,CASHQKGDSWPETQYF
.,TRBV5-4,many,15,TRBJ2-1,TGTGCCAGCAGCTTAATTTTCCCAGGGAACAATGAGCAGTTCTTC,CASSLIFPGNNEQFF
TRBD1,TRBV9,.,17,TRBJ2-2,TGTGCCAGCAGCGTAGTCTCTGGGACAGTTCCCACCGGGGAGCTGTTTTTT,CASSVVSGTVPTGELFF
.,TRBV5-6,many,16,TRBJ1-3,TGTGCCAGCAGCTTGGTTGGCACCAGCTCTGGAAACACCATATATTTT,CASSLVGTSSGNTIYF
TRBD2,TRBV4-3,many,15,TRBJ2-3,TGCGCCAGCAGCCCGGAGATTGCCGGGAGGGCTACGCAGTATTTT,CASSPEIAGRATQYF
.,TRBV11-2,.,12,TRBJ2-5,TGTGCCAGCAGCTTAGACAGGGACGAGGAGTACTTC,CASSLDRDEEYF
TRBD1,TRBV14,few,15,TRBJ2-7,TGTGCCAGCAGCTACCCTCGGACAGGGGCCTACGAGCAGTACTTC,CASSYPRTGAYEQYF
.,TRBV5-6,many,17,TRBJ2-1,TGTGCCAGCAGCTTAGGAGGGGGGACAAGCTCCTACAATGAGCAGTTCTTC,CASSLGGGTSSYNEQFF
TRBD1,TRBV13,many,15,TRBJ2-2,TGTGCCAGCAGCTTGGACAGGGTAAACACCGGGGAGCTGTTTTTT,CASSLDRVNTGELFF
TRBD2,TRBV20-1,few,16,TRBJ2-7,TGCAGTGCCAAAGACGGACTAGCGGGGGAGTTATACGAGCAGTACTTC,CSAKDGLAGELYEQYF
.,TRBV11-2,many,15,TRBJ1-1,TGTGCCAGCAGCTTGCAGGGTTGGGGGGACACTGAAGCTTTCTTT,CASSLQGWGDTEAFF
.,TRBV3-2,many,15,TRBJ2-1,TGTGCCAGCAGCCTTACCGGGACTCCCATCAATGAGCAGTTCTTC,CASSLTGTPINEQFF
.,TRBV4-1,few,15,TRBJ2-2,TGCGCCAGCAGCCAAGATGCAGGGTATACCGGGGAGCTGTTTTTT,CASSQDAGYTGELFF
.,TRBV14,many,18,TRBJ2-2,TGTGCCAGCAGCCAAGAGTTGACAGCTACCTTGAACACCGGGGAGCTGTTTTTT,CASSQELTATLNTGELFF
TRBD1,TRBV12-3/TRBV12-4,many,13,TRBJ2-7,TGTGCCAGCAGACCGACAGGGGGAAACGAGCAGTACTTC,CASRPTGGNEQYF
TRBD2,TRBV7-2,many,17,TRBJ2-3,TGTGCCAGCAGTTCCGGGACTAGCGGGGTTCGCACAGATACGCAGTATTTT,CASSSGTSGVRTDTQYF
.,TRBV27,many,15,TRBJ1-5,TGTGCCAGCAGTTCCAGGGGAGGAAGCAATCAGCCCCAGCATTTT,CASSSRGGSNQPQHF
.,TRBV11-2,many,14,TRBJ1-6,TGTGCCAGCAGCTTAGGGGGACCGGCGTCACCCCTCCACTTT,CASSLGGPASPLHF
TRBD2,TRBV7-6,.,13,TRBJ2-7,TGTGCCAGCAGCTTACGAGGACTAGACGAGCAGTACTTC,CASSLRGLDEQYF
.,TRBV4-1,few,16,TRBJ2-7,TGCGCCAGCAGCCAAGATCAACGGGCAGGGAAATACGAGCAGTACTTC,CASSQDQRAGKYEQYF